This TCR beta chain was captured by sequencing in a study of cytomegalovirus exposure and HLA in healthy donors. The PCR made use of 60 Vbeta and 13 Jbeta primers. Measured with immunoSEQ multiplex PCR; TCRdb has only the in-frame clones, and not every one. The data show about 120,000 clones, around 80% seen once. This CDR3 is 12 amino acids long. Germline V lookup: CDR1 SEHNR, CDR2 FQNEAQ (reference sequence). This clone appeared a single time. An end of the junction does not agree with germline; a read error may underlie this. Sequences were obtained from PBMCs. The V call is TRBV7-9, the J call TRBJ2-2, with no clear D. This TCR was recovered from a man younger than 45 in good health and CMV-seropositive. DNA for the CDR3: TGTTCCAGCAGCCCAGAATCCGGGGAGCTGTTTTTT. Protein: CSSSPESGELFF.